The 22 T cell receptor beta chains below all came from one sample that was sequenced in a study of blood T cell repertoires in COVID-19. Assay used: immunoSEQ multiplex PCR; TCRdb lists only in-frame clones, some missing. Among some 30,000 clones listed, 87% were seen once. The sample was peripheral blood. The receptors originated from a man between 45 and 60 years old with active or convalescent COVID-19.

This clone was observed a single time. The chain joins TRBV3-1 (or the pseudogene TRBV3-2) to TRBJ2-5; 7 bases are a match to TRBD1. The CDR3 extends over 13 amino acids. The V segment lost 6 bases and the J segment 4 bases; nucleotides outside the gene matches: 5. Germline V gene lookup returns CDR1 LGHDT and CDR2 YNNKEL (reference sequence). This CDR3 is CASRPTGPETQYF. Here the CDR3 DNA reads TGTGCCAGCAGACCGACAGGGCCAGAGACCCAGTACTTC.

The chain recombines TRBV7-2 with TRBJ2-5; 7 positions agree with TRBD2. Germline V CDR1 and CDR2: SGHTA, FQGNSA. V was clipped by 7 bases and J by 5 bases; unmatched bases: 7. This CDR3 contains 13 residues. The CDR3 DNA reads as TGTGCCAGCAAAGCGGGAATGGAGGAGACCCAGTACTTC. Translation: CASKAGMEETQYF.

This chain joins TRBV19 and TRBJ2-1, with 8 bases that match TRBD2. CDR1 and CDR2 from the germline V gene are LNHDA and SQIVND (reference sequence). V was pared by 1 base and J by 2 bases, with 4 bases of the junction left unmatched. This CDR3 is built from 16 residues. CDR3 coding DNA: TGTGCCAGTAGTATAGTCGGGCGGGAGGCCTACAATGAGCAGTTCTTC. This translates into CASSIVGREAYNEQFF.

The rearrangement joins TRBV6-5 to TRBJ2-3; TRBD2 agrees at 8 bases. There are 15 residues in the CDR3. V lost 7 bases to trimming and J lost 3 bases; unmatched junction nucleotides: 9. Germline CDR1 is MNHEY and CDR2 is SVGAGI. CDR3 sequence (DNA): TGTGCCAGCACTTTTAGCGGGACCGGGACAGATACGCAGTATTTT. Its protein product is CASTFSGTGTDTQYF.

The chain employs TRBV19 and TRBJ1-2, with 8 bases aligning to TRBD1. The germline CDR1 and CDR2 sequences are LNHDA and SQIVND (reference sequence). The CDR3 is 14 amino acids. J was trimmed by 8 bases and V by 2 bases; bases with no gene match: 7. For the CDR3, the DNA is TGTGCCAGTAGTATAAAGACAGGGGTGGGCGGCTACACCTTC. This sequence encodes CASSIKTGVGGYTF.

The chain couples TRBV11-3 to TRBJ2-1, with no clear D. CDR1 and CDR2 (germline): SGHNT, YENEEA. Trimming pared 5 bases from V and 7 bases from J, leaving 12 bases between. This CDR3 comprises 13 residues. The CDR3 nucleotides are TGTGCCAGCAGCCTATCGAAGTGGAATGAGCAGTTCTTC. This translates into CASSLSKWNEQFF.

This clone was observed a single time. V gene TRBV6-2 or TRBV6-3 combines with J gene TRBJ2-7; D unresolved. V was clipped by 5 bases and J by 9 bases, with 17 bases between them. CDR1 and CDR2 (germline): MNHEY, SVGEGT. This CDR3 is 13 amino acids long. The CDR3 DNA is TGTGCCAGCAGTGACTTCCTCCGTACGAGGCAGTACTTC. Translated, it gives CASSDFLRTRQYF.

The V and J genes are TRBV12-5 and TRBJ2-1; the D is unclear. Germline-derived CDR1 and CDR2 are LGHNT and FRNRAP. V was clipped by 3 bases and J by 2 bases, with 14 bases between them. CDR3 length: 16 residues. CDR3 bases: TGTGCTAGTGGTTTCCGGGTAGGCCCCACCTACAATGAGCAGTTCTTC. Amino acids: CASGFRVGPTYNEQFF.

This clone was observed a handful of times. The J gene is TRBJ1-1, the V gene TRBV6-2 or TRBV6-3, with D perhaps matching TRBD1 (5 bases). Germline values: CDR1 MNHEY, CDR2 SVGEGT. V was pared by 0 bases and J by 3 bases, with 8 bases between. This CDR3 is 14 amino acids long. The CDR3 loop reads CASSYSGGYTEAFF. In nucleotides, the CDR3 is TGTGCCAGCAGTTACTCGGGGGGTTACACTGAAGCTTTCTTT.

The chain has TRBV9 and TRBJ2-2; no clear D gene. Germline values: CDR1 SGDLS, CDR2 YYNGEE. This CDR3 has 15 residues. Deletions cut 2 bases from V and 0 bases from J, with 8 bases between. The CDR3 region is CASSVRGSNTGELFF. DNA for the CDR3: TGTGCCAGCAGCGTCCGCGGATCGAACACCGGGGAGCTGTTTTTT.

The gene calls are TRBV7-9 and TRBJ2-3; D might be TRBD2 (6 bases). Trimming removed 3 bases from V and 4 bases from J, with 11 bases in between. The CDR3 totals 14 residues. Germline lookup yields CDR1 SEHNR and CDR2 FQNEAQ (reference sequence). CDR3 amino acids: CASSFGTGADTQYF. The CDR3 coding sequence is TGTGCCAGCAGCTTCGGGACGGGAGCAGATACGCAGTATTTT.

The table lists this clone with a count of one. The chain is built from TRBV5-5 and TRBJ1-2; TRBD1 aligns across 9 bases. The germline V gene has CDR1 SGHKS and CDR2 YYEKEE (reference sequence). CDR3 length: 14 amino acids. With 4 bases clipped from V and 5 bases from J, the junction kept 6 bases outside the gene matches. The CDR3 sequence is CASSAGTGWYGYTF. The CDR3 nucleotides read TGTGCCAGCAGCGCCGGGACAGGGTGGTATGGCTACACCTTC. The complete variable domain, with remaining parts taken from reference TRBV5-5 and TRBJ1-2, reads DAGVTQSPTHLIKTRGQQVTLRCSPISGHKSVSWYQQVLGQGPQFIFQYYEKEERGRGNFPDRFSARQFPNYSSELNVNALLLGDSALYLCASSAGTGWYGYTFGSGTRLTVV.

This chain joins TRBV3-1 (or the pseudogene TRBV3-2) and TRBJ1-1; a weak D match, TRBD1 (5 bases). V was cut by 4 bases and J by 0 bases, with 33 bases left in between. Germline V gives CDR1 LGHDT, CDR2 YNNKEL (reference sequence). The CDR3 has 22 residues. In nucleotides, the CDR3 is TGTGCCAGCAGCCGACCTCCCGATTTGGTGGGGAGGCGGGGGTTCATGAACACTGAAGCTTTCTTT. This translates into CASSRPPDLVGRRGFMNTEAFF.

CDR3 amino acids: CSAAVRVLGGTEAFF. DNA of the CDR3: TGCAGCGCAGCAGTCCGGGTCCTCGGGGGCACTGAAGCTTTCTTT. The genes are TRBV29-1 and TRBJ1-1, with D possibly being TRBD1 (5 bases). Trimming shortened V by 7 bases and J by 4 bases, and 22 bases separated the two germline ends. This CDR3 spans 15 amino acids. The germline V gene encodes CDR1 SQVTM and CDR2 ANQGSEA.

CDR3 loop: CASSRDPTGQPQHF. CDR3 coding DNA: TGTGCCAGCAGCCGAGACCCGACTGGACAGCCCCAGCATTTT. The V gene is TRBV27, the J gene TRBJ1-5; no clear D gene. Per the germline V gene, CDR1 is MNHEY and CDR2 is SMNVEV (reference sequence). The CDR3 covers 14 residues. V was clipped by 6 bases and J by 7 bases, with 16 bases between them.

This clone was seen a few times. This chain links TRBV19 with TRBJ2-3; TRBD1 is a possible D gene (5 bases). V was trimmed by 6 bases and J by 7 bases, leaving 8 bases between them. The CDR3 length is 11 residues. The V gene's germline CDR1 is LNHDA and CDR2 SQIVND (reference sequence). In DNA form, the CDR3 reads TGTGCCAGTAGAACAGGTCATACGCAGTATTTT. Translated, it gives CASRTGHTQYF.

V is TRBV5-1 and J is TRBJ1-4; unclear D gene. Germline V CDR1 and CDR2: SGHRS, YFSETQ. The V gene lost 3 bases and the J gene lost 0 bases, with 12 bases spanning the gap. This CDR3 has 16 residues. CDR3 sequence (DNA): TGCGCCAGCAGCTCGAGGATCCGGGCAACTAATGAAAAACTGTTTTTT. It codes for CASSSRIRATNEKLFF.

This chain connects TRBV10-3 to TRBJ2-3; maybe TRBD2 (6 bases). Trimming shortened V by 3 bases and J by 2 bases, and 15 bases separated the two germline ends. Germline CDR1 is ENHRY and CDR2 is SYGVKD. This CDR3 has 16 amino acids. The CDR3 sequence: CAISDLRLEITDTQYF. The CDR3 nucleotides read TGTGCCATCAGTGACCTACGACTAGAAATCACAGATACGCAGTATTTT.

The CDR3 nucleotides read TGTGCCAGTAGTAGGAACAGGAATTCACCCCTCCACTTT. The encoded protein is CASSRNRNSPLHF. The V gene is TRBV19, the J gene TRBJ1-6, with D possibly matching TRBD1 (5 bases). This CDR3 contains 13 residues. V lost 4 bases and J 7 bases, leaving 8 bases between the germline ends. Germline CDR1 LNHDA, CDR2 SQIVND (reference sequence).

V gene TRBV7-2 combines with J gene TRBJ2-3; weak D call: TRBD1 (5 bases). The germline V and J ends were trimmed by 5 bases and 6 bases, with 21 bases remaining between them. There are 16 residues in the CDR3. Germline CDR1 reads SGHTA; CDR2 reads FQGNSA. The CDR3 loop reads CASSPRERHRIDTQYF. DNA of the CDR3: TGTGCCAGCAGCCCCAGGGAAAGGCACCGGATTGATACGCAGTATTTT.

The V call is TRBV7-2, the J call TRBJ1-5, with D possibly being TRBD1 (5 bases). Trimming pared 5 bases from V and 2 bases from J, leaving 16 bases between. The CDR3 extends over 16 amino acids. Germline V lookup: CDR1 SGHTA, CDR2 FQGNSA. This CDR3 reads CASSGRDSSGNQPQHF. The CDR3 coding sequence is TGTGCCAGCAGCGGACGGGACTCCTCGGGCAATCAGCCCCAGCATTTT.

The V gene is TRBV28, the J gene TRBJ2-1, with 11 bases identical to TRBD1. CDR3 length: 15 amino acids. From germline, CDR1 is MDHEN and CDR2 SYDVKM. V trimming: 8 bases; J trimming: 6 bases; junction bases outside the gene matches: 9. The chain's CDR3 is CASVHPGTGGNEQFF. As DNA, the CDR3 is TGTGCCAGCGTGCACCCCGGGACAGGGGGCAATGAGCAGTTCTTC.